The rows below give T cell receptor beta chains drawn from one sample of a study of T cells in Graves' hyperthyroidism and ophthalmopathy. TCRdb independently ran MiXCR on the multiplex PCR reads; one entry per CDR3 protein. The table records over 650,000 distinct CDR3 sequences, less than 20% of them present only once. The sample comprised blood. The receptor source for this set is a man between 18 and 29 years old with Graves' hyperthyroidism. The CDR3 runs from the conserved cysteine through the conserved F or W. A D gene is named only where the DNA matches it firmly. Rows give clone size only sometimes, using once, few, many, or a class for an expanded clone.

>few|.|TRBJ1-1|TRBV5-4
CASSREPLITVYTEAFF
TGTGCCAGCAGCCGTGAACCACTGATCACAGTGTACACTGAAGCTTTCTTT
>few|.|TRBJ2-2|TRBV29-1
CSVVRRPGELFF
TGCAGCGTTGTGCGGAGACCCGGGGAGCTGTTTTTT
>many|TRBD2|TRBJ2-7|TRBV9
CASSVSSGEQYF
TGTGCCAGCAGCGTTTCTAGCGGCGAGCAGTACTTC
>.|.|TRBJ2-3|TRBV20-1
CSATSGTGSTDTQYF
TGCAGTGCTACTTCCGGGACTGGGAGCACAGATACGCAGTATTTT
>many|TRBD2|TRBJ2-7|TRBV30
CAWSSPSGIGQYF
TGTGCCTGGAGCTCTCCTAGCGGGATCGGGCAGTACTTC
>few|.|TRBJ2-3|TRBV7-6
CASRPSAGSATDTQYF
TGTGCCAGCAGACCCTCGGCGGGATCGGCGACAGATACGCAGTATTTT
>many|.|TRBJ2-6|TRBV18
CASSPRPPGSGANVLTF
TGTGCCAGCTCACCACGCCCTCCAGGTAGCGGGGCCAACGTCCTGACTTTC
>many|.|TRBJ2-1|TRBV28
CASGTSSNEQFF
TGTGCCAGCGGTACTAGCTCCAATGAGCAGTTCTTC
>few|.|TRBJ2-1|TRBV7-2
CASSLEAQDWDEQFF
TGTGCCAGCAGCTTAGAGGCCCAGGATTGGGATGAGCAGTTCTTC
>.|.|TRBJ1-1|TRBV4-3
CASSQSRTEMNTEAFF
TGCGCCAGCAGCCAATCCCGGACAGAAATGAACACTGAAGCTTTCTTT
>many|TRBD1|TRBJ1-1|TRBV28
CASSPGAPDRKIEAFF
TGTGCCAGCAGTCCCGGCGCCCCGGACAGGAAGATTGAAGCTTTCTTT
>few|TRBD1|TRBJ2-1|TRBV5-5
CASSFGKQGARNEQFF
TGTGCCAGCAGCTTCGGTAAACAGGGGGCTCGGAATGAGCAGTTCTTC
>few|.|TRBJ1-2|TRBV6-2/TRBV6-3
CASGDGFFNYGYTF
TGTGCCAGCGGCGACGGATTTTTTAACTATGGCTACACCTTC
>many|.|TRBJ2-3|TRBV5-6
CASSLGGTFGDTQYF
TGTGCCAGCAGCTTGGGCGGGACCTTCGGAGATACGCAGTATTTT
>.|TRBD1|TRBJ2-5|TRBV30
CAWSPRGLQETQYF
TGTGCCTGGAGTCCCAGGGGGCTGCAAGAGACCCAGTACTTC
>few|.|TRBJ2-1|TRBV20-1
CSAHFSVFNEQFF
TGCAGTGCCCATTTCAGCGTTTTCAATGAGCAGTTCTTC
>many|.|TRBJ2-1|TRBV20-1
CSAPIAGRRNNEQFF
TGCAGTGCCCCGATCGCGGGACGGAGAAACAATGAGCAGTTCTTC
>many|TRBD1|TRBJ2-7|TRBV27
CASSLLGQGIGEQYF
TGTGCCAGCAGTTTATTGGGACAGGGCATTGGGGAGCAGTACTTC
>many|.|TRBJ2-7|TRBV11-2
CASSLDLAGYYEQYF
TGTGCCAGCAGCTTAGATCTGGCAGGCTACTACGAGCAGTACTTC
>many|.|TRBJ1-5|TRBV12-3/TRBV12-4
CASSHGTLSNQPQHF
TGTGCCAGCAGCCACGGGACTTTGAGCAATCAGCCCCAGCATTTT
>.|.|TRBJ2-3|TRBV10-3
CATKGGPRRDTQYF
TGTGCCACCAAAGGAGGACCGCGTCGGGATACGCAGTATTTT
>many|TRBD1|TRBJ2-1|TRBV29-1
CSVEPGQGYNEQFF
TGCAGCGTTGAGCCGGGACAGGGTTACAATGAGCAGTTCTTC
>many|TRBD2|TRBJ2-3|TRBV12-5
CASGRIDTQYF
TGTGCTAGCGGGAGGATAGATACGCAGTATTTT
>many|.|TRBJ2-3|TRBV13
CASSFSGTQYF
TGTGCCAGCAGCTTCAGCGGTACGCAGTATTTT
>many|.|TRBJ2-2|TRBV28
CASRKQRNTGELFF
TGTGCCAGCAGGAAACAACGGAACACCGGGGAGCTGTTTTTT
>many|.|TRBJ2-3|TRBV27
CASSLPGRGSTDTQYF
TGTGCCAGCAGTCTCCCCGGTAGGGGGAGCACAGATACGCAGTATTTT
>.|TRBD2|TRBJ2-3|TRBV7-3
CASSPQRGHRTDTQYF
TGTGCCAGCAGCCCTCAGCGGGGTCATCGCACAGATACGCAGTATTTT
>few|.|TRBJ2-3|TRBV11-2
CASSLEGVTTDTQYF
TGTGCCAGCAGCTTAGAGGGAGTAACCACAGATACGCAGTATTTT
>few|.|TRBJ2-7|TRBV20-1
CSARGLTSVDEQYF
TGCAGTGCTAGAGGGCTGACATCTGTCGACGAGCAGTACTTC
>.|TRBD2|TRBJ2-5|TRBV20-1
CSAERDEQETQYF
TGCAGTGCTGAGCGGGACGAACAAGAGACCCAGTACTTC
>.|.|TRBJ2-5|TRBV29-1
CSVAREGVGTETQYF
TGCAGCGTTGCGAGGGAGGGGGTTGGCACGGAGACCCAGTACTTC
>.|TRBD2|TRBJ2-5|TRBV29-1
CSDGVGGETQYF
TGCAGCGACGGAGTGGGAGGGGAGACCCAGTACTTC
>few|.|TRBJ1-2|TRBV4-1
CASSQDEGVYGYTF
TGCGCCAGCAGCCAAGATGAGGGGGTCTATGGCTACACCTTC
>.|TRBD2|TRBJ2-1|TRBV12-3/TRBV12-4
CASSGRRPEQFF
TGTGCCAGCAGCGGGAGGAGGCCTGAGCAGTTCTTC
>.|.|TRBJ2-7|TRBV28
CATPPRGVYF
TGTGCCACTCCACCCCGAGGGGTGTACTTC
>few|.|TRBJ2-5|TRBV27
CASSLYWGLHQETQYF
TGTGCCAGCAGTTTATACTGGGGGTTGCACCAAGAGACCCAGTACTTC
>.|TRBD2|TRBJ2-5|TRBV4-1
CASSHPSGAGRETQYF
TGCGCCAGCAGCCACCCTAGCGGAGCCGGCCGAGAGACCCAGTACTTC
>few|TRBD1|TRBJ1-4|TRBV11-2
CASSSTGGKLFF
TGTGCCAGCAGTTCGACAGGGGGGAAACTGTTTTTT
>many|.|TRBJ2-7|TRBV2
CAIESPPYSYEQYF
TGTGCCATCGAGAGCCCTCCTTACTCCTACGAGCAGTACTTC
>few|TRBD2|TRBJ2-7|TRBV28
CASRTSGGYEQYF
TGTGCCAGTCGGACTAGCGGGGGCTACGAGCAGTACTTC
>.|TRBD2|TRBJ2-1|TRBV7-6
CASSWNNGRSPGNEQFF
TGTGCCAGCAGCTGGAACAACGGGAGGTCCCCGGGGAATGAGCAGTTCTTC
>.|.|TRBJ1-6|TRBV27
CASSLPPSQANNSPLHF
TGTGCCAGCAGTTTGCCCCCCTCGCAGGCGAATAATTCACCCCTCCACTTT
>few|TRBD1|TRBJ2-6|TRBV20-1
CSAEAPGQGSGANVLTF
TGCAGTGCGGAAGCCCCGGGACAGGGCTCTGGGGCCAACGTCCTGACTTTC
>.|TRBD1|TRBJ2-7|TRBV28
CASRETGGDEQYF
TGTGCCAGCAGGGAAACAGGGGGCGACGAGCAGTACTTC
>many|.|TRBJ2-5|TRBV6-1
CASSERRETQYF
TGTGCCAGCAGTGAACGGAGAGAGACCCAGTACTTC
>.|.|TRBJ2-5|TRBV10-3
CAISESKRGGETQYF
TGTGCCATCAGTGAGTCGAAGAGGGGCGGAGAGACCCAGTACTTC
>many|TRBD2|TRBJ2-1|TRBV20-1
CSASHSGGSYNEQFF
TGCAGTGCTAGCCATAGCGGGGGGAGTTACAATGAGCAGTTCTTC
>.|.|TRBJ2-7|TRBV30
CAWSMSGNEQYF
TGTGCCTGGAGTATGTCCGGGAACGAGCAGTACTTC
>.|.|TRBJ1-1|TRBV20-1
CSALPPGQNTEAFF
TGCAGTGCCCTACCCCCGGGACAGAACACTGAAGCTTTCTTT
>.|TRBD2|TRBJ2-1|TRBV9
CASSVGGGVYNEQFF
TGTGCCAGCAGCGTAGGGGGGGGAGTATACAATGAGCAGTTCTTC
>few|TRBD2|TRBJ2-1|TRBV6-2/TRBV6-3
CASSSAGGPVDNEQFF
TGTGCCAGCAGTTCAGCGGGAGGGCCGGTAGACAATGAGCAGTTCTTC
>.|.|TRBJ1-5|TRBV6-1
CASSEVRGSNQPQHF
TGTGCCAGCAGTGAAGTCAGGGGTTCTAATCAGCCCCAGCATTTT
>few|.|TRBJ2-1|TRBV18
CASSPQVLGEQFF
TGTGCCAGCTCACCCCAGGTTCTTGGTGAGCAGTTCTTC